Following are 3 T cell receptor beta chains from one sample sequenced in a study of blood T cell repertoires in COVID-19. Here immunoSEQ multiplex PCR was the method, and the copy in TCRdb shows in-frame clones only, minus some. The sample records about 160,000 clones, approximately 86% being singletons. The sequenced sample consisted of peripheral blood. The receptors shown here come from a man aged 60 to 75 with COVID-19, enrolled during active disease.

The CDR3: CASSTKGLAGGKETQYF. The CDR3 DNA reads TGCGCCAGCAGTACGAAGGGACTAGCGGGGGGAAAAGAGACCCAGTACTTC. The genes are TRBV10-1 and TRBJ2-5, with TRBD2 identical over 15 bases. From germline, CDR1 is WNHNN and CDR2 SYGVQD (reference sequence). V lost 5 bases to trimming and J lost 3 bases; unmatched junction nucleotides: 7. This CDR3 spans 17 amino acids.

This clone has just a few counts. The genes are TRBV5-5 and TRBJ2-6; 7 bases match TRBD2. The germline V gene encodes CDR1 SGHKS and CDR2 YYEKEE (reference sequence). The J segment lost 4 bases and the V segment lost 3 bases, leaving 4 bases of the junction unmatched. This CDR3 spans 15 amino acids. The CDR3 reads CASSWGTTGANVLTF. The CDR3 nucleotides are TGTGCCAGCAGCTGGGGGACTACCGGGGCCAACGTCCTGACTTTC.

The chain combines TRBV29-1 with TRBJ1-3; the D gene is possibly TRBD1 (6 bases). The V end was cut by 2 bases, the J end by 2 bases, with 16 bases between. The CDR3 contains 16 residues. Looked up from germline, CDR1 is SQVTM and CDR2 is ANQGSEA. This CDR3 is CSVESDLGGPGNTIYF. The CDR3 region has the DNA TGCAGCGTTGAATCGGATTTGGGGGGGCCTGGAAACACCATATATTTT.